This TCR beta chain is drawn from a study of beta chain features in type 1 diabetes. The V and J ends lost 4 bases and 12 bases, in that order; junction bases with no gene match: 16. The CDR3 contains 15 residues. CDR1 and CDR2 from the germline V gene are GTSNPN and SVGIG (reference sequence). The authors reverse transcribed all of the isolated RNA, so sequencing captured expressed TCRB transcripts. Assay used: immunoSEQ multiplex PCR; TCRdb lists only in-frame clones, some missing. The sample lists 280,000 or so clones; approximately 15% were seen once. This clone was seen a few times. The target antigen is unknown. Study results and caveats: Researchers report that Type 1 diabetes patients had moderately but significantly shorter TCRB CDR3s across all four CD4+ subsets. PCR might preferentially amplify shorter templates, equally in patients and controls.

The specimen was naive CD4+ T cells from blood. This rearrangement joins TRBV30 to TRBJ2-1, with 9 bases matching TRBD2. The receptor was derived from a man between 18 and 29 years old with type 1 diabetes. CDR3 coding DNA: TGTGCCTGGAAGGGCCCCGAGCGGGGGGTCGGGTGGCAGTTCTTC. As protein: CAWKGPERGVGWQFF.